The text below deals with one T cell receptor beta chain. The V end was cut by 7 bases, the J end by 0 bases, with 22 bases between. CDR3 length equals 17 residues. Germline V gene sequence: CDR1 MNHNS, CDR2 SASEGT. These data belong to a study of response to subunit inactivated influenza vaccine. One entry per CDR3 protein results from TCRdb running MiXCR on the RT-PCR reads. The sample shows some 150,000 distinct CDR3 sequences, roughly 12% of them seen only once. The data also belong to a second study, concerning T cells expressing NK-cell markers. That study reports: As the method of synthesis, 5'RACE template switching with UMIs yielded TCR beta cDNA. Restriction of sorting to alpha-beta TCR T cells was accomplished in several experiments using an anti-gamma-delta TCR antibody. The CD3+CD56-NKG2C+ fraction of several donors was also led by these clonotypes.

This clonotype originated in a man over 45 who received an inactivated influenza vaccine. Specimen: CD8+ T cells sorted from PBMCs, collected 12 days after vaccination. This chain joins TRBV6-1 and TRBJ2-7; D remains unclear. The CDR3 DNA follows: TGTGCCAGCACCCCTCTCCTCGGGCAGCCGAGCTCCTACGAGCAGTACTTC. Residues: CASTPLLGQPSSYEQYF.